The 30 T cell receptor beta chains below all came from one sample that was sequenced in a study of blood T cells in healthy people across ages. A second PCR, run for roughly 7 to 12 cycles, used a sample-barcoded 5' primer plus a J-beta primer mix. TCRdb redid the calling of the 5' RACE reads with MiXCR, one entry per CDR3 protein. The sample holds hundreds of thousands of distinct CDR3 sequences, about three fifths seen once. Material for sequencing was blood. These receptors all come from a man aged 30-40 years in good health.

CDR3 residues: CASRADGVSTDTQYF. CDR3 DNA sequence: TGCGCCAGCAGGGCTGACGGAGTAAGCACAGATACGCAGTATTTT. The chain links TRBV10-2 to TRBJ2-3, with D unclear. CDR1 and CDR2 from the germline V gene are WSHSY and SAAADI. The CDR3 is 15 residues long. V gave up 6 bases and J gave up 0 bases, with 13 bases separating them.

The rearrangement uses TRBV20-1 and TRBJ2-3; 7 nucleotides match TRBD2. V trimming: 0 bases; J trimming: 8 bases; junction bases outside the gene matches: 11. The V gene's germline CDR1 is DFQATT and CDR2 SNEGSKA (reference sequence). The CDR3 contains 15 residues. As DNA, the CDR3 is TGCAGTGCTAGAGATTGGGCGGGAGTTTTGCCTACGCAGTATTTT. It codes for CSARDWAGVLPTQYF.

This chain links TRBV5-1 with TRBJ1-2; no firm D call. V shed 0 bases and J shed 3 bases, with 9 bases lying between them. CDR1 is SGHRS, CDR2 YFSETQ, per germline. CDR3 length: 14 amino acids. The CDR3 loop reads CASSLEVGYYGYTF. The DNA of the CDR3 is TGCGCCAGCAGCTTGGAGGTGGGGTACTATGGCTACACCTTC.

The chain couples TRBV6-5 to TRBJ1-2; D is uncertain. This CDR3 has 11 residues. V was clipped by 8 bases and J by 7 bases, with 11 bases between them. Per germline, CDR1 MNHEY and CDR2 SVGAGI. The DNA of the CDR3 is TGTGCCAGCTCCTGGGCCGGTGGCTACACCTTC. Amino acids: CASSWAGGYTF.

CDR3 coding DNA: TGTGCCAGCTTAGTGGGCCCGCTCCTCAACTACGAGCAGTACTTC. This codes for CASLVGPLLNYEQYF. The chain combines TRBV6-2 or TRBV6-3 with TRBJ2-7; D gene uncertain. The germline V gene encodes CDR1 MNHEY and CDR2 SVGEGT. This CDR3 spans 15 amino acids. The V gene lost 8 bases and the J gene lost 3 bases, with 20 bases spanning the gap.

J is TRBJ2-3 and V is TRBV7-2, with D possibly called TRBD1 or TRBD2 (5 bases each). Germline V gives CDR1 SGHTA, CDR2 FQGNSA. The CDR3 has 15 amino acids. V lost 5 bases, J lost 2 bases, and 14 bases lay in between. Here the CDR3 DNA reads TGTGCCAGCAGCCCATCGGGGACCCCCACAGATACGCAGTATTTT. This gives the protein CASSPSGTPTDTQYF.

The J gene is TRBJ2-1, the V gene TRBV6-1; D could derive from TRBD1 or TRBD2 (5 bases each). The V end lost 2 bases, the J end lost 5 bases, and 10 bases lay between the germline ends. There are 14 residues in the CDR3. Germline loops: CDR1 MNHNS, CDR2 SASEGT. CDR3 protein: CASSEIRGDNEQFF. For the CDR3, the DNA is TGTGCCAGCAGTGAAATCCGAGGGGACAATGAGCAGTTCTTC.

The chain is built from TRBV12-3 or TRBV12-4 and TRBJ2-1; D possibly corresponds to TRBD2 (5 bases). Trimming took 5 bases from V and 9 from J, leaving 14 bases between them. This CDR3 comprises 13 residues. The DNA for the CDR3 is TGTGCCAGCAGTCTGACTACGTCAAGTGAGCAGTTCTTC. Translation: CASSLTTSSEQFF.

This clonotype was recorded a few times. CDR3 DNA sequence: TGTGCCACCGGGACTTTAGACCAAGAGACCCAGTACTTC. This gives the protein CATGTLDQETQYF. V gene TRBV10-3 combines with J gene TRBJ2-5, with D perhaps TRBD2 (6 bases). V dropped 10 bases and J dropped 0 bases, with 12 bases sitting between them. CDR3 length: 13 residues. CDR1 and CDR2 (germline): ENHRY, SYGVKD.

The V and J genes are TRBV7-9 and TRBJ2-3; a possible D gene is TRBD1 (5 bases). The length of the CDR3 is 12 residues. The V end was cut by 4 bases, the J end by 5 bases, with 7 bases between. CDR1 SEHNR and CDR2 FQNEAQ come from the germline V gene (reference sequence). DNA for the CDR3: TGTGCCAGCAGCTCAGGGAAAGATACGCAGTATTTT. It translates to CASSSGKDTQYF.

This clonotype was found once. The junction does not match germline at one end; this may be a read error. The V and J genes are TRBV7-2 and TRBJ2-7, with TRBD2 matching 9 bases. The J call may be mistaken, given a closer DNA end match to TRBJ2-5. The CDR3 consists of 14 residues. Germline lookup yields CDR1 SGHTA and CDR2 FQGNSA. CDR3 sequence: CAGSFGLARETQYF. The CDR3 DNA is TGTGCCGGCAGCTTCGGACTAGCGAGAGAGACCCAGTACTTC.

The CDR3: CAISEGPRDTQYF. The CDR3 DNA follows: TGTGCCATCAGTGAAGGACCGCGGGATACGCAGTATTTT. The gene calls are TRBV10-3 and TRBJ2-3; D gene unclear. Trimming cost V 3 bases and J 6 bases, with 10 bases left between them. The CDR3 spans 13 residues. CDR1 ENHRY and CDR2 SYGVKD come from the germline V gene.

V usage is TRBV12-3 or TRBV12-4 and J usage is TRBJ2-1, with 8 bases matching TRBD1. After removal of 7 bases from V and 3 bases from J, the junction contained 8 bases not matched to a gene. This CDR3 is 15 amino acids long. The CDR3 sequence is CASTGGERIYNEQFF. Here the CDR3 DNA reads TGTGCCAGCACAGGGGGCGAACGGATCTACAATGAGCAGTTCTTC.

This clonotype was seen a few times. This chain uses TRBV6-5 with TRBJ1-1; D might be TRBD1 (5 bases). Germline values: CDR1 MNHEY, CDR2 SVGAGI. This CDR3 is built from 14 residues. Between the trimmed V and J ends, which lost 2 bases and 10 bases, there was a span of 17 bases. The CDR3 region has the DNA TGTGCCAGCAGTTACCTCGAGGGGCGGGAAGGAGCTTTCTTT. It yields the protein CASSYLEGREGAFF.

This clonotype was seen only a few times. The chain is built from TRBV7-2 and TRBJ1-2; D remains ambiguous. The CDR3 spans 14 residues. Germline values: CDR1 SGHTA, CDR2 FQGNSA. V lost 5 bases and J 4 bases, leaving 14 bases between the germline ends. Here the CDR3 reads CASSPAVGSYGYTF. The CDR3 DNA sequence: TGTGCCAGCAGCCCTGCTGTGGGGTCCTATGGCTACACCTTC.

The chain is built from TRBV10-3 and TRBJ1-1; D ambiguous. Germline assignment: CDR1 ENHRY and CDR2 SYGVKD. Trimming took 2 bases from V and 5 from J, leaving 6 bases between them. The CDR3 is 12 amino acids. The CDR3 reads CAISEGLTEAFF. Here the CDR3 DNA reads TGTGCCATCAGTGAGGGGTTGACTGAAGCTTTCTTT.

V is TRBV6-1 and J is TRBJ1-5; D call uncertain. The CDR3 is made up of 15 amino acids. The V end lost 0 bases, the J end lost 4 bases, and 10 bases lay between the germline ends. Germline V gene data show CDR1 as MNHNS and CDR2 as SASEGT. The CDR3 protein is CASSEAQYWNQPQHF. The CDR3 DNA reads TGTGCCAGCAGTGAAGCGCAATACTGGAATCAGCCCCAGCATTTT.

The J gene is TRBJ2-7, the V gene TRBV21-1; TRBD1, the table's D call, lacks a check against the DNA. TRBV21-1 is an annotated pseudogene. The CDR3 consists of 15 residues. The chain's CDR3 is CASSKERTGYDEQYF. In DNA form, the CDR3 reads TGTGCCAGCAGCAAAGAGAGGACAGGGTACGACGAGCAGTACTTC.

The CDR3 DNA is TGTGCCAGCAGCCTCGGACAGGGGAGTCTTGTAGCGGGAGAGCTTCAAGAGACCCAGTACTTC. Protein product: CASSLGQGSLVAGELQETQYF. The chain is built from TRBV6-9 and TRBJ2-5; D is possibly TRBD1 or TRBD2 (9 bases each). V was shortened by 6 bases and J by 2 bases, with 34 bases between the two germline ends. The CDR3 consists of 21 residues. CDR1 and CDR2 (germline): MNHGY, SVAAGI.

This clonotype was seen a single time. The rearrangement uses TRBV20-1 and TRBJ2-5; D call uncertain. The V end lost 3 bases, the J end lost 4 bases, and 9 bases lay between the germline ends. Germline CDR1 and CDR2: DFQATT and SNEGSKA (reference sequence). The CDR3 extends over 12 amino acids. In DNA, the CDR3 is TGCAGTGCTAGGGACCGACTAGAGACCCAGTACTTC. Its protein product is CSARDRLETQYF.

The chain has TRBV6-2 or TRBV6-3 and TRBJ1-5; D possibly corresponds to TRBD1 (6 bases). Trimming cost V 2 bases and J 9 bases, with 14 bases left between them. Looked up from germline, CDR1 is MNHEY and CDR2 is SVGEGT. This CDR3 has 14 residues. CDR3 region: CASSYNREVSPQHF. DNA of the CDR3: TGTGCCAGCAGTTACAACAGGGAGGTCTCGCCCCAGCATTTT.

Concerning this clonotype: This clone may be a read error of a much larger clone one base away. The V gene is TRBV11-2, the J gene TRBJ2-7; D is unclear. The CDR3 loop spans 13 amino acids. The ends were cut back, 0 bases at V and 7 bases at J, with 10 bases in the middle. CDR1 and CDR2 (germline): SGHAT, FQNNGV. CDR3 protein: CASSLDSNNEQYF. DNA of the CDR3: TGTGCCAGCAGCTTAGACAGCAACAATGAGCAGTACTTC. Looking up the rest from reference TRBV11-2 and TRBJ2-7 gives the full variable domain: EAGVAQSPRYKIIEKRQSVAFWCNPISGHATLYWYQQILGQGPKLLIQFQNNGVVDDSQLPKDRFSAERLKGVDSTLKIQPAKLEDSAVYLCASSLDSNNEQYFGPGTRLTVT.

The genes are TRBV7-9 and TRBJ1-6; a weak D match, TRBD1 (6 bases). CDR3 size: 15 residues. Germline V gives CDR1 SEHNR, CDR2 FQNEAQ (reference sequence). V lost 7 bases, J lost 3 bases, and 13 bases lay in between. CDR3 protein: CASTDQGFYNSPLHF. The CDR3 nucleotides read TGTGCCAGCACCGATCAGGGGTTCTATAATTCACCCCTCCACTTT.

In DNA form, the CDR3 reads TGCAGTGCCTCGAACTACTATGGCTACACCTTC. Its translation is CSASNYYGYTF. The J gene is TRBJ1-2, the V gene TRBV20-1; D not certain. The CDR3 length is 11 residues. Germline lookup yields CDR1 DFQATT and CDR2 SNEGSKA (reference sequence). Trimming removed 6 bases from V and 3 bases from J, with 8 bases in between.

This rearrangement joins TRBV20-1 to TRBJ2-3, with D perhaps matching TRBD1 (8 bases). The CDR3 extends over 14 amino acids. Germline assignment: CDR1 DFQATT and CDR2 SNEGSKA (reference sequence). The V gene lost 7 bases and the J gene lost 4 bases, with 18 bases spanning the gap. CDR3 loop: CSGGGDRMADTQYF. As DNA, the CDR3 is TGCAGTGGGGGGGGGGACAGGATGGCAGATACGCAGTATTTT.

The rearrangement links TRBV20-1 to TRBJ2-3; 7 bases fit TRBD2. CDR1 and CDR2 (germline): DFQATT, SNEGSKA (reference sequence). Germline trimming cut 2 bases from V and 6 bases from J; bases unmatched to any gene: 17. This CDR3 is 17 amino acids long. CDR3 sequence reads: CSARSGAGDYPVDTQYF. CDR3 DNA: TGCAGTGCTAGATCCGGGGCGGGGGACTACCCAGTTGATACGCAGTATTTT.

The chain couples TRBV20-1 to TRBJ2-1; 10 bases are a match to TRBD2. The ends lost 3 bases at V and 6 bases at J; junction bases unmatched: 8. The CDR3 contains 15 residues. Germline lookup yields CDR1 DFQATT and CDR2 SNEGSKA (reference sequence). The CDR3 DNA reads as TGCAGTGCTAGCGGTCCGGGACTAGCGTTCAATGAGCAGTTCTTC. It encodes CSASGPGLAFNEQFF.

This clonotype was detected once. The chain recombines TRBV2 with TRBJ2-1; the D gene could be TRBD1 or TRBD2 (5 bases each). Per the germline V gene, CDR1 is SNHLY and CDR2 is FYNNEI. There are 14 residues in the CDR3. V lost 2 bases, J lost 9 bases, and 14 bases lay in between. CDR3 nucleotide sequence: TGTGCCAGCAGTGAACGGGGACGTGGGGGTGAGCAGTTCTTC. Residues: CASSERGRGGEQFF.

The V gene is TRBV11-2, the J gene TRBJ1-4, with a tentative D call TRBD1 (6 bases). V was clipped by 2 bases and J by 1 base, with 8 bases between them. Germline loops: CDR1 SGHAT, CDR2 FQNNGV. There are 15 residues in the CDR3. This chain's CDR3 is CASSLRTETNEKLFF. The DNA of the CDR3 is TGTGCCAGCAGCTTAAGGACAGAAACTAATGAAAAACTGTTTTTT.

The CDR3 is CASSVETTFDEQFF. CDR3 DNA sequence: TGTGCCAGCAGCGTAGAGACGACCTTCGATGAGCAGTTCTTC. The chain has TRBV9 and TRBJ2-1; D unresolved. Looked up from germline, CDR1 is SGDLS and CDR2 is YYNGEE. CDR3 length: 14 amino acids. Trimming pared 0 bases from V and 8 bases from J, leaving 12 bases between.